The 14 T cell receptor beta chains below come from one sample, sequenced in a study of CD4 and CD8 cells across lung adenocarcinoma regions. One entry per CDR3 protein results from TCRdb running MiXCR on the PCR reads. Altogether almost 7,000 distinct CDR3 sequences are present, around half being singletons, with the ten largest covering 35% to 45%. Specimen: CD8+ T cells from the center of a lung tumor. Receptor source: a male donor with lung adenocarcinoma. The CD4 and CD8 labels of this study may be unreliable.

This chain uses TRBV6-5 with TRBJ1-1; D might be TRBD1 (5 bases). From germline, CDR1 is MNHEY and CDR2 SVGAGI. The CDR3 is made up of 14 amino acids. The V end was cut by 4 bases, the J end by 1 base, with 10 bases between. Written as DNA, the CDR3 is TGTGCCAGCAGTTCCCCACAGGAGAACACTGAAGCTTTCTTT. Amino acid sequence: CASSSPQENTEAFF.

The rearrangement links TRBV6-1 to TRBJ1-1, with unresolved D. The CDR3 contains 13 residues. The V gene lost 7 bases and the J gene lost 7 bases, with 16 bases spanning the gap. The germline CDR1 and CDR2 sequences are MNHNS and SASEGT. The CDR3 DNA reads TGTGCCAGCACCGAGGTCCCCCTACTTGAAGCTTTCTTT. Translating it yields CASTEVPLLEAFF.

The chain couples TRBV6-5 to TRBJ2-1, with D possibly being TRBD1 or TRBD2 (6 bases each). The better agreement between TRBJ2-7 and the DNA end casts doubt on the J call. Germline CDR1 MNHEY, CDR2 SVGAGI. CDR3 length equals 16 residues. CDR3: CASSSRRGEDSYEQYF. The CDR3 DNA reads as TGTGCCAGCAGTTCCCGTAGGGGGGAGGACTCCTACGAGCAGTACTTC.

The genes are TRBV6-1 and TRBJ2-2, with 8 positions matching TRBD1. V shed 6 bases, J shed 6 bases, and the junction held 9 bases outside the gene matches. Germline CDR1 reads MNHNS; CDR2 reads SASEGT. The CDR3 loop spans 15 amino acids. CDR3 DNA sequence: TGTGCCAGCAGGCCCGACAGGGGATTGGCCGGGGAGCTGTTTTTT. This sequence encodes CASRPDRGLAGELFF.

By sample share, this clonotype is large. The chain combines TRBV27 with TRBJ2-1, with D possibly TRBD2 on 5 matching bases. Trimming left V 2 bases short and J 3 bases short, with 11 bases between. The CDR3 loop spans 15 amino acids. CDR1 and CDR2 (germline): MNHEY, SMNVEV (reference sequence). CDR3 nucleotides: TGTGCCAGCAGTTTAACGGCCGGACTCTACAATGAGCAGTTCTTC. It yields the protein CASSLTAGLYNEQFF.

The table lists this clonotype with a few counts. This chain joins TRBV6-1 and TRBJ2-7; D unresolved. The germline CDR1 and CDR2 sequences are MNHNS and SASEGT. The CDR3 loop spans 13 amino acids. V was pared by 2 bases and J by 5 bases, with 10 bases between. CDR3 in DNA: TGTGCCAGCAGTGAAACCTATGGGAACGAGCAGTACTTC. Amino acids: CASSETYGNEQYF.

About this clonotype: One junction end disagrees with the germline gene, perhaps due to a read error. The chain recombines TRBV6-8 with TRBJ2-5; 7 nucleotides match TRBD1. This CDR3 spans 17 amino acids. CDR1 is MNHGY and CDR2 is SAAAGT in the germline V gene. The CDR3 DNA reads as TGTGCCAGCAGTTACCCACTAGGGGGCCGTGACGAAGATACCCAGTATTTC. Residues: CASSYPLGGRDEDTQYF.

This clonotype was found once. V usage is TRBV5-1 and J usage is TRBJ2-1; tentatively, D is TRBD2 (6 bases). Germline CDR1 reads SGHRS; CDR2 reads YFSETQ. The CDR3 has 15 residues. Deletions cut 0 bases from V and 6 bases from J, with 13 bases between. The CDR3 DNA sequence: TGCGCCAGCAGCTTGGCGGGCGGGACTGGCAATGAGCAGTTCTTC. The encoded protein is CASSLAGGTGNEQFF.

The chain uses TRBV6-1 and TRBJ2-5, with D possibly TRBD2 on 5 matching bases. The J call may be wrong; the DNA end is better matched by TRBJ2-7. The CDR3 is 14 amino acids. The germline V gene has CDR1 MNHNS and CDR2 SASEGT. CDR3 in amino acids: CASSGTRGPYEQYF. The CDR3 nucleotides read TGTGCCAGCAGCGGTACTAGAGGACCCTACGAGCAGTACTTC.

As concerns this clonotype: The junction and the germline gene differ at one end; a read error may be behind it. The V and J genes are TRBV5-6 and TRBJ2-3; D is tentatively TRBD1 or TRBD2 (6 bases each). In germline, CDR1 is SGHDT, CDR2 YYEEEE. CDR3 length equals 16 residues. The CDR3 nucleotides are TGTGCCAGCACGGTAATCGGGGGCCAGGACCAAGAGACCCAGTACTTT. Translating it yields CASTVIGGQDQETQYF.

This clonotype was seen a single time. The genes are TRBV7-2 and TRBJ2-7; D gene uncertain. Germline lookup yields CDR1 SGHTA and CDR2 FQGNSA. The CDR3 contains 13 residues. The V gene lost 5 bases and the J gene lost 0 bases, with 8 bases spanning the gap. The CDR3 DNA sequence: TGTGCCAGCAGCCGTGACCCCTCCTACGAGCAGTACTTC. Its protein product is CASSRDPSYEQYF.

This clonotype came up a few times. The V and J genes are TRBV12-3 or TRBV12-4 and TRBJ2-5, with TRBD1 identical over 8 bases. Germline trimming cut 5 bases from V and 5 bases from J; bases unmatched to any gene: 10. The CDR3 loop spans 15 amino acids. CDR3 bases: TGTGCCAGCAGTGCGACAGGGGACCGGTTCGAGACCCAGTACTTC. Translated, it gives CASSATGDRFETQYF.

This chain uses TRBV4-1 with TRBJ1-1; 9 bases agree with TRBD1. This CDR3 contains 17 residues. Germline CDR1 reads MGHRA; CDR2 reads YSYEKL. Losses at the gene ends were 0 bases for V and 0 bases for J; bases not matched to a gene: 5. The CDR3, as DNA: TGCGCCAGCAGCCAAGATGGGACAGGGAGAATGAACACTGAAGCTTTCTTT. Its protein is CASSQDGTGRMNTEAFF.

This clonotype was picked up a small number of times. CDR3 coding DNA: TGTGCCAGCAGTTCTACATCTAGCGGGAGTTTAGTTGAGCAGTTCTTC. Its translation is CASSSTSSGSLVEQFF. The rearrangement links TRBV12-3 or TRBV12-4 to TRBJ2-1; TRBD2 aligns across 10 bases. The CDR3 length is 16 residues. With V trimmed by 4 bases and J by 9 bases, 12 bases remained unmatched.